Listed below are T cell receptor beta chains from one sample, sequenced in a study of vaccination and CD4 T cells after COVID-19. TCRdb passed the PCR reads through MiXCR, listing each CDR3 protein once. The data show some 22,000 distinct CDR3 sequences, approximately 67% seen once. These receptors' antigens are unknown. The material sequenced was CD4+ T cells from blood, cultured in vitro, taken before SARS-CoV-2 vaccination. The receptors stem from a human donor who received a COVID-19 vaccine. The CDR3 runs from the conserved cysteine through the conserved F or W. A D gene is named only where the DNA matches it firmly. The size field is filled for only some rows; it gives once, few, many or a size class.

V	size	J	D	DNA	CDR3
TRBV12-3/TRBV12-4	NA	TRBJ1-2	NA	TGTGCCAGCAGTCGGGGGGACGGACTGGATGGCTACACCTTC	CASSRGDGLDGYTF
TRBV20-1	NA	TRBJ2-1	TRBD1	TGCAGTGCTAGAGCCCTTGAGGGGACAGGAATTGGTGAGCAGTTCTTC	CSARALEGTGIGEQFF
TRBV12-5	NA	TRBJ1-2	NA	TGTGCTAGTGGTAGACCGGAAACGTCAATCTATGGCTACACCTTC	CASGRPETSIYGYTF
TRBV30	NA	TRBJ2-5	NA	TGTGCCTGGAGACGGTTTGAGACCCAGTACTTC	CAWRRFETQYF
TRBV27	NA	TRBJ2-1	TRBD1	TGTGCCAGCAGTTCTGGACAGGGTTACAATGAGCAGTTCTTC	CASSSGQGYNEQFF
TRBV7-2	few	TRBJ1-3	NA	TGTGCCAGCAGCGTAGTCCCGGGACGTGGAAACACCATATATTTT	CASSVVPGRGNTIYF
TRBV19	NA	TRBJ2-3	NA	TGTGCCAGTAGTCCGGGTGGAAGGAGTACAGATACGCAGTATTTT	CASSPGGRSTDTQYF
TRBV5-1	NA	TRBJ2-1	TRBD2	TGCGCCAGCAGCTCCCTGGGAGGACTAGCGGGGATCTCCTACAATGAGCAGTTCTTC	CASSSLGGLAGISYNEQFF
TRBV12-3/TRBV12-4	NA	TRBJ1-1	NA	TGTGCCAGCAGTTTAGTAAGGGGAGGGAACACTGAAGCTTTCTTT	CASSLVRGGNTEAFF
TRBV19	NA	TRBJ1-2	NA	TGTGCCAGTAGTATATCAAGCGGGGGGGCCACCTATGGCTACACCTTC	CASSISSGGATYGYTF
TRBV25-1	few	TRBJ1-2	TRBD1	TGTGCCAGCAGTGAATTATTCCGGCAGGGGGTCACCTTC	CASSELFRQGVTF
TRBV5-1	NA	TRBJ2-3	NA	TGCGCCAGCAGCTACACCACAGATACGCAGTATTTT	CASSYTTDTQYF
TRBV20-1	few	TRBJ2-7	TRBD2	TGCAGCGGACTAGCGGGGGGGCTGAGGAACGAGCAGTACTTC	CSGLAGGLRNEQYF
TRBV19	large	TRBJ1-1	NA	TGTGCCAGTAGTATATCCCGAGAAACTGAAGCTTTCTTT	CASSISRETEAFF
TRBV19	NA	TRBJ1-1	NA	TGTGCCAGTAGTACAAGGACAGCAATGAACACTGAAGCTTTCTTT	CASSTRTAMNTEAFF
TRBV20-1	NA	TRBJ1-4	TRBD1	TGCAGTGCTTTAACAGGGGGCGGTGAAAAACTGTTTTTT	CSALTGGGEKLFF
TRBV2	NA	TRBJ1-1	TRBD1	TGTGCCAGCAGTGCGGCGACAGGGCTGAACACTGAAGCTTTCTTT	CASSAATGLNTEAFF
TRBV30	once	TRBJ2-3	NA	TGTGCCTGGACCCCCGCTACCCCTGGGATTAGCACAGATACGCAGTATTTT	CAWTPATPGISTDTQYF
TRBV25-1	NA	TRBJ1-1	NA	TGTGCCAGCAGTGGCGGGCTACTTACTAACACTGAAGCTTTCTTT	CASSGGLLTNTEAFF
TRBV6-2/TRBV6-3	NA	TRBJ2-2	TRBD2	TGTGCCAGCAGTTTGCGGGGGGAGACCGGGGAGCTGTTTTTT	CASSLRGETGELFF
TRBV6-1	NA	TRBJ1-1	NA	TGTGCCGTAGCGGGGGCTCATTCCACACGGAACACTGAAGCTTTCTTT	CAVAGAHSTRNTEAFF
TRBV27	few	TRBJ1-2	NA	TGTGCCAGCAGTTTCCGAAGACATGACAGAAATGGCTACACCTTC	CASSFRRHDRNGYTF
TRBV5-1	once	TRBJ1-6	TRBD1	TGCGCCAGCAGCTCAAAGGGACAGAATAATTCACCCCTCCACTTT	CASSSKGQNNSPLHF
TRBV7-8	few	TRBJ2-7	NA	TGTGCCAGCGCTAGGGCGATAGATTTCTACGAGCAGTACTTC	CASARAIDFYEQYF
TRBV6-5	NA	TRBJ2-2	NA	TGTGCCAGCAGTTACTCGGGACTTCTCACCGGGGAGCTGTTTTTT	CASSYSGLLTGELFF
TRBV6-1	few	TRBJ1-2	TRBD1	TGTGCCAGCAGTGACGGTCCGGACAGGGGGTTGACTGGCTACACCTTC	CASSDGPDRGLTGYTF
TRBV7-2	NA	TRBJ2-5	NA	TGTGCCAGCAGCTTAGAGGACAGCCAAGAGACCCAGTACTTC	CASSLEDSQETQYF
TRBV11-1	NA	TRBJ2-5	TRBD2	TGTGCCAGCAGCCTAGCGGGGAGGGCCCAGACCCAGTACTTC	CASSLAGRAQTQYF
TRBV20-1	NA	TRBJ1-3	NA	TGCAGTGCTAGAAATGCCCGACCTGGAAACACCATATATTTT	CSARNARPGNTIYF
TRBV9	few	TRBJ1-2	NA	TGTGCCAGCAGCGTAGGCCCGAGAGACGGCTACACCTTC	CASSVGPRDGYTF
TRBV6-1	NA	TRBJ2-5	TRBD2	TGTGCCAGCAGCCACGTTCGGGAGGGAGAGACCCAGTACTTC	CASSHVREGETQYF
TRBV20-1	NA	TRBJ2-1	NA	TGCAGTGCTAGAGATCTCTTTACAGGGCGGGGGCCCTACAATGAGCAGTTCTTC	CSARDLFTGRGPYNEQFF
TRBV27	NA	TRBJ1-4	NA	TGTGCCAGCAGTTCACAGGGAGCAACTAATGAAAAACTGTTTTTT	CASSSQGATNEKLFF
TRBV6-1	NA	TRBJ1-6	TRBD1	TGTGCCAGCAGTGTGGCCCCGGGACAGTATGAATCACCCCTCCACTTT	CASSVAPGQYESPLHF
TRBV30	once	TRBJ2-3	TRBD2	TGTGCCTGGAGTGTTCGGCTAGCGGGGGGCGGCACAGATACGCAGTATTTT	CAWSVRLAGGGTDTQYF
TRBV7-2	NA	TRBJ2-3	TRBD2	TGTGCCAGCAGCCGTTCTAGCGGACCTAGCACAGATACGCAGTATTTT	CASSRSSGPSTDTQYF
TRBV27	NA	TRBJ1-5	NA	TGTGCCAGCAGTTTATGCCCGGGGGTAGGCGGCACTTGCAATCAGCCCCAGCATTTT	CASSLCPGVGGTCNQPQHF